Following are 27 T cell receptor beta chains from one sample sequenced in a study of T cell responses to AZD1222 COVID-19 vaccine. The method was immunoSEQ multiplex PCR; TCRdb's version includes in-frame clones alone and lacks a portion of them. Seen here are 200,000 to 300,000 clones, over 85% observed once, and the top ten hold approximately 0.52%. The source material was peripheral blood, sampled on day 0 of AZD1222 vaccination. The receptor source for this set is an adult in good health.

This chain joins TRBV7-8 and TRBJ1-1, with 12 bases identical to TRBD1. J gave up 5 bases and V 8 bases, and 9 bases lay outside the gene matches. This CDR3 is built from 15 residues. Looked up from germline, CDR1 is SGHVS and CDR2 is FQNEAQ. For the CDR3, the DNA is TGTGCCAGCGGCCTGGGACAGGGGGCAAGGACTGAAGCTTTCTTT. It specifies CASGLGQGARTEAFF.

The chain combines TRBV6-5 with TRBJ1-1, with a possible D match to TRBD1 (6 bases). CDR3 length equals 14 residues. Trimming left V 6 bases short and J 4 bases short, with 15 bases between. Per germline, CDR1 MNHEY and CDR2 SVGAGI. The CDR3 spells CASRTRGRTTEAFF. DNA of the CDR3: TGTGCCAGCAGAACCAGGGGCCGGACCACTGAAGCTTTCTTT.

This CDR3 is CASSYTDRQFF. The CDR3 DNA follows: TGTGCCAGCAGTTACACGGACAGACAATTCTTT. V usage is TRBV6-2 or TRBV6-3 and J usage is TRBJ1-1; weak D call: TRBD1 (6 bases). Trimming stripped 2 bases from V and 14 bases from J, with 12 bases between. CDR3 size: 11 residues. Germline assignment: CDR1 MNHEY and CDR2 SVGEGT.

This chain connects TRBV16 to TRBJ1-2; TRBD1 might be the D (5 bases). Trimming removed 4 bases at V and 4 bases at J, with 10 bases between. CDR3 size: 13 residues. Germline V lookup: CDR1 KGHSY, CDR2 FQNENV. The CDR3 bases are TGTGCCAGCAGCCTAGCGGGGACCTATGGCTACACCTTC. Translated: CASSLAGTYGYTF.

V usage is TRBV3-1 (or the pseudogene TRBV3-2) and J usage is TRBJ2-3, with unresolved D. CDR3 length: 15 residues. Germline values: CDR1 LGHDT, CDR2 YNNKEL (reference sequence). With 0 bases removed from V and 8 bases from J, the gap between germline ends came to 15 bases. The CDR3 coding sequence is TGTGCCAGCAGCCAAGATCCGAGTAGCTTGGGTACGCAGTATTTT. Translating it yields CASSQDPSSLGTQYF.

This chain joins TRBV7-2 and TRBJ2-2; 9 nucleotides align to TRBD2. Per the germline V gene, CDR1 is SGHTA and CDR2 is FQGNSA. The V gene end was trimmed by 5 bases and the J gene end by 4 bases; junction bases not matched to a gene: 8. CDR3 length: 16 residues. The CDR3 bases are TGTGCCAGCAGCCCCAGAGCGGGGGGCCTCACCGGGGAGCTGTTTTTT. This codes for CASSPRAGGLTGELFF.

This chain joins TRBV18 and TRBJ2-3, with a possible D match to TRBD2 (6 bases). V was trimmed by 6 bases and J by 7 bases, leaving 8 bases between them. CDR3 length equals 11 residues. Germline V gene lookup returns CDR1 KGHSH and CDR2 LQKENI. The CDR3 DNA follows: TGTGCCAGCTCTCGGGAGTATACGCAGTATTTT. It codes for CASSREYTQYF.

This chain uses TRBV6-5 with TRBJ2-3; TRBD2 matches at 8 bases. This CDR3 region has 15 residues. J lost 3 bases, V lost 2 bases, and 4 bases had no gene match. Germline V gene lookup returns CDR1 MNHEY and CDR2 SVGAGI. CDR3: CASSYRSGRTDTQYF. DNA for the CDR3: TGTGCCAGCAGTTACAGGAGCGGGAGAACAGATACGCAGTATTTT.

The genes are TRBV21-1 and TRBJ1-4; the table names TRBD1, a call not compared with the DNA. TRBV21-1 is described as a pseudogene. CDR3 size: 15 residues. In DNA form, the CDR3 reads TGTGCCAGCATCAAAATGGGACAGACCTCGGGAAAACTGTTTTTT. As protein: CASIKMGQTSGKLFF.

The chain joins TRBV18 to TRBJ1-4; D gene ambiguous. There are 14 residues in the CDR3. Between the trimmed V and J ends, which lost 2 bases and 8 bases, there was a span of 12 bases. Germline V gene sequence: CDR1 KGHSH, CDR2 LQKENI. The CDR3 reads CASSPTLDGEKLFF. DNA of the CDR3: TGTGCCAGCTCACCAACCTTGGACGGGGAAAAACTGTTTTTT.

In its sample, this clone was seen once. This rearrangement joins TRBV19 to TRBJ1-2, with D possibly matching TRBD1 (5 bases). Germline V gene lookup returns CDR1 LNHDA and CDR2 SQIVND (reference sequence). This CDR3 comprises 12 residues. V was pared by 7 bases and J by 8 bases, with 14 bases between. CDR3 sequence: CASKLSGDGYTF. Here the CDR3 DNA reads TGTGCCAGTAAACTAAGTGGGGACGGCTACACCTTC.

The rearrangement links TRBV7-2 to TRBJ1-1, with 8 bases that match TRBD1. V lost 4 bases, J lost 5 bases, and 6 bases stayed unmatched. Germline loops: CDR1 SGHTA, CDR2 FQGNSA. This CDR3 comprises 14 residues. The CDR3 is CASSSQGVRTEAFF. CDR3 sequence (DNA): TGTGCCAGCAGCTCACAGGGGGTTAGAACTGAAGCTTTCTTT.

This clone was observed a single time. V and J are TRBV5-5 and TRBJ2-1; 9 positions agree with TRBD2. This CDR3 is built from 15 residues. V gave up 4 bases and J gave up 2 bases; unmatched junction bases: 4. Germline V gene lookup returns CDR1 SGHKS and CDR2 YYEKEE (reference sequence). DNA for the CDR3: TGTGCCAGCAGCGAGACTAGCGGAGCCTACAATGAGCAGTTCTTC. Translating gives CASSETSGAYNEQFF.

The rearrangement joins TRBV27 to TRBJ2-1; D is possibly TRBD1 or TRBD2 (5 bases each). The CDR3 consists of 14 residues. Trimming cost V 7 bases and J 7 bases, with 17 bases left between them. Per germline, CDR1 MNHEY and CDR2 SMNVEV (reference sequence). CDR3 sequence reads: CASTARWGTNEQFF. The CDR3, as DNA: TGTGCCAGCACCGCCCGGTGGGGGACGAATGAGCAGTTCTTC.

This clone was recorded once. CDR3 sequence: CASSRDREGEQYF. CDR3 in DNA: TGTGCCAGCAGCCGTGACAGGGAAGGCGAGCAGTACTTC. V gene TRBV7-9 combines with J gene TRBJ2-7, with 7 bases lining up with TRBD1. The germline CDR1 and CDR2 sequences are SEHNR and FQNEAQ (reference sequence). Losses at the gene ends were 5 bases for V and 6 bases for J; bases not matched to a gene: 7. The CDR3 has 13 residues.

The chain links TRBV30 to TRBJ1-5; 8 bases map to TRBD1. Per germline, CDR1 GTSNPN and CDR2 SVGIG (reference sequence). V dropped 0 bases and J dropped 7; count of bases not matched to a gene: 5. This CDR3 is 14 amino acids long. Here the CDR3 DNA reads TGTGCCTGGAGTGTGTCAGGGGGCAGGCAGCCCCAGCATTTT. This translates into CAWSVSGGRQPQHF.

The chain uses TRBV5-6 and TRBJ1-4; the D gene is possibly TRBD1 (6 bases). The length of the CDR3 is 13 residues. The V gene lost 3 bases and the J gene lost 7 bases, with 10 bases spanning the gap. Germline CDR1 is SGHDT and CDR2 is YYEEEE. CDR3: CASSSGTSEKLFF. CDR3 DNA: TGTGCCAGCAGCTCCGGGACATCTGAAAAACTGTTTTTT. The full variable domain, completed using reference TRBV5-6 and TRBJ1-4, is DAGVTQSPTHLIKTRGQQVTLRCSPKSGHDTVSWYQQALGQGPQFIFQYYEEEERQRGNFPDRFSGHQFPNYSSELNVNALLLGDSALYLCASSSGTSEKLFFGSGTQLSVL.

This rearrangement joins TRBV4-1 to TRBJ1-2; possibly TRBD1 for D (5 bases). V was cut by 1 base and J by 8 bases, with 14 bases left in between. There are 14 residues in the CDR3. The V gene's germline CDR1 is MGHRA and CDR2 YSYEKL. CDR3 sequence: CASSQGSGTLGYTF. CDR3 coding DNA: TGCGCCAGCAGCCAAGGATCCGGGACTTTAGGCTACACCTTC.

The gene calls are TRBV7-3 and TRBJ2-7; the D is unclear. CDR3 length: 18 residues. Germline V gene lookup returns CDR1 SGHTA and CDR2 FQGTGA. V was pared by 1 base and J by 4 bases, with 23 bases between. CDR3 loop: CASSLRPDCYCKVYEQYF. CDR3 in DNA: TGTGCCAGCAGCTTAAGGCCCGACTGTTACTGTAAGGTGTACGAGCAGTACTTC.

V is TRBV6-1 and J is TRBJ1-1; 8 bases match TRBD1. Trimming removed 3 bases from V and 8 bases from J; junction bases left unmatched: 8. The CDR3 length is 14 residues. The germline V gene encodes CDR1 MNHNS and CDR2 SASEGT. This CDR3 reads CASSDGQGSREAFF. The CDR3 DNA is TGTGCCAGCAGTGACGGACAGGGCAGTCGGGAAGCTTTCTTT.

The chain uses TRBV7-9 and TRBJ2-7; 9 bases fit TRBD1. Trimming removed 6 bases from V and 3 bases from J; junction bases left unmatched: 9. The CDR3 consists of 15 residues. Germline-derived CDR1 and CDR2 are SEHNR and FQNEAQ (reference sequence). The CDR3 spells CASSLPGQGFYEQYF. CDR3 coding DNA: TGTGCCAGCAGTTTACCGGGACAGGGCTTCTACGAGCAGTACTTC.

V and J are TRBV5-4 and TRBJ1-1; D is undetermined. V was shortened by 3 bases and J by 5 bases, with 11 bases between the two germline ends. Germline lookup yields CDR1 SGHNT and CDR2 YYREEE (reference sequence). This CDR3 spans 13 amino acids. The CDR3 here is CASSSSEGTEAFF. Here the CDR3 DNA reads TGTGCCAGCAGCTCTTCGGAAGGGACTGAAGCTTTCTTT.

The chain carries TRBV7-2 and TRBJ2-1, with D perhaps matching TRBD2 (5 bases). CDR1 and CDR2 from the germline V gene are SGHTA and FQGNSA. The CDR3 has 14 residues. Trimming cost V 3 bases and J 4 bases, with 10 bases left between them. The CDR3 DNA reads as TGTGCCAGCAGCTTGGCTAGCCTTTACAATGAGCAGTTCTTC. Translation: CASSLASLYNEQFF.

J is TRBJ2-7 and V is TRBV28; TRBD1 matches at 7 bases. Germline-derived CDR1 and CDR2 are MDHEN and SYDVKM. CDR3 length: 15 residues. With 5 bases clipped from V and 2 bases from J, the junction kept 9 bases outside the gene matches. DNA for the CDR3: TGTGCCAGCAGTCCAACTACAGGGGCCGCCTACGAGCAGTACTTC. This gives the protein CASSPTTGAAYEQYF.

J is TRBJ2-5 and V is TRBV7-8, with 15 bases lining up with TRBD2. This CDR3 spans 17 amino acids. The V and J ends lost 5 bases and 6 bases, in that order; junction bases with no gene match: 10. Germline V gene lookup returns CDR1 SGHVS and CDR2 FQNEAQ. Here the CDR3 reads CASSAGSGLAGGKTQYF. The CDR3 DNA reads TGTGCCAGCAGCGCGGGGAGCGGACTAGCGGGGGGGAAGACCCAGTACTTC.

V usage is TRBV28 and J usage is TRBJ1-5; D not certain. Germline values: CDR1 MDHEN, CDR2 SYDVKM. Trimming pared 4 bases from V and 5 bases from J, leaving 6 bases between. CDR3 length: 12 amino acids. DNA of the CDR3: TGTGCCAGCAGTTCCAAGTATCAGCCCCAGCATTTT. This encodes CASSSKYQPQHF.

The rearrangement uses TRBV14 and TRBJ2-7, with 8 bases lining up with TRBD2. Germline CDR1 SGHDN, CDR2 FVKESK. Unmatched junction bases numbered 6, after V lost 1 base and J lost 7 bases. CDR3 length: 14 amino acids. CDR3 sequence reads: CASSQAGGPEEQYF. The CDR3 nucleotides read TGTGCCAGCAGCCAAGCGGGAGGGCCGGAAGAGCAGTACTTC.